Listed below are T cell receptor beta chains from one sample, sequenced in a study of blood T cell repertoires in COVID-19. Libraries were prepared by immunoSEQ multiplex PCR; TCRdb keeps only in-frame clonotypes and omits some of them. The sample comprises about 130,000 clones, about 70% of which are singletons, and about 1.9% rests with the top ten. Sequenced: peripheral blood. These receptor sequences come from a woman aged 70 to 79 with acute or convalescent COVID-19. The CDR3 runs from the conserved cysteine through the conserved F or W. D genes are given only for firm matches. Some rows mark clone size as missing; the rest say once, few, many or name a class of expanded clone.

abundance: .
d_gene: .
v_gene: TRBV11-3
j_gene: TRBJ2-1
CDR3nt: TGTGCCAGCAGTTCTGACTGGTACAATGAGCAGTTCTTC
CDR3aa: CASSSDWYNEQFF

abundance: .
d_gene: .
v_gene: TRBV5-4
j_gene: TRBJ1-6
CDR3nt: TGTGCCAGCAGCCCCAAGGGGGGGGGCTATAATTCACCCCTCCACTTT
CDR3aa: CASSPKGGGYNSPLHF

abundance: .
d_gene: .
v_gene: TRBV27
j_gene: TRBJ1-1
CDR3nt: TGTGCCAGCAGTTTAACTCGCATACTGAACACTGAAGCTTTCTTT
CDR3aa: CASSLTRILNTEAFF

abundance: few
d_gene: TRBD1
v_gene: TRBV28
j_gene: TRBJ2-1
CDR3nt: TGTGCCAGCAGGAGGACAGGGCCTTATGATGAGCAGTTCTTC
CDR3aa: CASRRTGPYDEQFF

abundance: .
d_gene: .
v_gene: TRBV28
j_gene: TRBJ1-2
CDR3nt: TGTGCCAGCAGTTTATCAGGGGCATATAACTATGGCTACACCTTC
CDR3aa: CASSLSGAYNYGYTF

abundance: once
d_gene: .
v_gene: TRBV30
j_gene: TRBJ1-6
CDR3nt: TGTGCCTGCACCATCGGAGAATCCTATAATTCACCCCTCCACTTT
CDR3aa: CACTIGESYNSPLHF

abundance: .
d_gene: TRBD1
v_gene: TRBV28
j_gene: TRBJ2-2
CDR3nt: TGTGCCAGCAGCCTGACAGGGGCGAGCACCGGGGAGCTGTTTTTT
CDR3aa: CASSLTGASTGELFF

abundance: .
d_gene: TRBD1
v_gene: TRBV11-2
j_gene: TRBJ2-7
CDR3nt: TGTGCCAGCAGCCCCCTAAACAGGGGGAGAAGGGCCTACGAGCAGTACTTC
CDR3aa: CASSPLNRGRRAYEQYF

abundance: .
d_gene: .
v_gene: TRBV28
j_gene: TRBJ2-7
CDR3nt: TGTGCCAGCAGTTTATCCACCGACAGGATTCAATACTTC
CDR3aa: CASSLSTDRIQYF

abundance: once
d_gene: .
v_gene: TRBV4-1
j_gene: TRBJ2-7
CDR3nt: TGCGCCAGCAGCCAAGATCAGGGATCCTACGAGCAGTACTTC
CDR3aa: CASSQDQGSYEQYF

abundance: .
d_gene: .
v_gene: TRBV7-2
j_gene: TRBJ1-1
CDR3nt: TGTGCCAGCAGCTTACCGCGCACAGGGAACACTGAAGCTTTCTTT
CDR3aa: CASSLPRTGNTEAFF

abundance: .
d_gene: .
v_gene: TRBV6-5
j_gene: TRBJ2-2
CDR3nt: TGTGCCAGCGCCGTCCGGTGGAGTAACACCGGGGAGCTGTTTTTT
CDR3aa: CASAVRWSNTGELFF

abundance: .
d_gene: .
v_gene: TRBV7-2
j_gene: TRBJ1-5
CDR3nt: TGTGCCAGCAGCTTAGGAGGATGGACAGTCAATCAGCCCCAGCATTTT
CDR3aa: CASSLGGWTVNQPQHF

abundance: .
d_gene: .
v_gene: TRBV5-4
j_gene: TRBJ1-5
CDR3nt: TGTGCCAGCAGCTCAGGGGAGAGACAGCCCCAGCATTTT
CDR3aa: CASSSGERQPQHF

abundance: .
d_gene: .
v_gene: TRBV5-8
j_gene: TRBJ1-4
CDR3nt: TGTGCCAGCAGCCTCGCCTACTCACCTTCAACTAATGAAAAACTGTTTTTT
CDR3aa: CASSLAYSPSTNEKLFF

abundance: .
d_gene: .
v_gene: TRBV4-1
j_gene: TRBJ2-1
CDR3nt: TGCGCCAGCAGCCAGTTCGGGGGACTCGGCAATGAGCAGTTCTTC
CDR3aa: CASSQFGGLGNEQFF

abundance: .
d_gene: TRBD1
v_gene: TRBV3-1/TRBV3-2
j_gene: TRBJ1-1
CDR3nt: TGTGCCAGCAGCCTTTCAGGGGGCCGGACTGAAGCTTTCTTT
CDR3aa: CASSLSGGRTEAFF

abundance: .
d_gene: TRBD1
v_gene: TRBV19
j_gene: TRBJ1-6
CDR3nt: TGTGCCAGTAGTCCGACAGGGGTCCCAAATTCACCCCTCCACTTT
CDR3aa: CASSPTGVPNSPLHF

abundance: .
d_gene: TRBD2
v_gene: TRBV27
j_gene: TRBJ2-3
CDR3nt: TGTGCCAGCAGTTCCAAAGCGGGAGTCACAGATACGCAGTATTTT
CDR3aa: CASSSKAGVTDTQYF

abundance: once
d_gene: TRBD1
v_gene: TRBV30
j_gene: TRBJ2-1
CDR3nt: TGTGCCTGGAGTTTCGGACAGGGGTCCTACAATGAGCAGTTCTTC
CDR3aa: CAWSFGQGSYNEQFF

abundance: .
d_gene: TRBD1
v_gene: TRBV6-2/TRBV6-3
j_gene: TRBJ2-7
CDR3nt: TGTGCCAGCAGTTACGAGGGGGCCACCTACGAGCAGTACTTC
CDR3aa: CASSYEGATYEQYF

abundance: .
d_gene: .
v_gene: TRBV5-1
j_gene: TRBJ2-4
CDR3nt: TGCGCCAGCAGCCCGGGCATCCTCGGGGTCAAAAACATTCAGTACTTC
CDR3aa: CASSPGILGVKNIQYF

abundance: medium-sized
d_gene: .
v_gene: TRBV27
j_gene: TRBJ2-7
CDR3nt: TGTGCCAGCAGTCTGTGGGGGGATGGGAACGAGCAGTACTTC
CDR3aa: CASSLWGDGNEQYF

abundance: .
d_gene: .
v_gene: TRBV5-1
j_gene: TRBJ2-2
CDR3nt: TGCGCCAGCAGCTTAACTCCAGGGTCCGGGGAGCTGTTTTTT
CDR3aa: CASSLTPGSGELFF

abundance: .
d_gene: .
v_gene: TRBV2
j_gene: TRBJ1-2
CDR3nt: TGTGCCAGCAGTGGAGGAGCCGACTATGGCTACACCTTC
CDR3aa: CASSGGADYGYTF

abundance: .
d_gene: TRBD1
v_gene: TRBV7-9
j_gene: TRBJ1-1
CDR3nt: TGTGCCAGCAGCTTCCAGGGGGTGGGGACTGAAGCTTTCTTT
CDR3aa: CASSFQGVGTEAFF

abundance: .
d_gene: .
v_gene: TRBV20-1
j_gene: TRBJ2-7
CDR3nt: TGCAGTGCCACCAGGGGCGGCGAGCAGTACTTC
CDR3aa: CSATRGGEQYF

abundance: once
d_gene: .
v_gene: TRBV18
j_gene: TRBJ2-7
CDR3nt: TGTGCCAGCTCACCTTCGGTTACCTACGAGCAGTACTTC
CDR3aa: CASSPSVTYEQYF

abundance: .
d_gene: TRBD2
v_gene: TRBV18
j_gene: TRBJ2-1
CDR3nt: TGTGCCAGCTCACTCTCTCTAGCGGGGGGCCTTGAATCCTACAATGAGCAGTTCTTC
CDR3aa: CASSLSLAGGLESYNEQFF

abundance: .
d_gene: TRBD1
v_gene: TRBV19
j_gene: TRBJ1-1
CDR3nt: TGTGCCACTACCGGGACAGGGGGCGCCGGGGAAGCTTTCTTT
CDR3aa: CATTGTGGAGEAFF

abundance: many
d_gene: TRBD2
v_gene: TRBV2
j_gene: TRBJ2-1
CDR3nt: TGTGCCAGCAGTGAAGTGGGGACTAGCTACAATGAGCAGTTCTTC
CDR3aa: CASSEVGTSYNEQFF

abundance: .
d_gene: TRBD2
v_gene: TRBV4-1
j_gene: TRBJ2-3
CDR3nt: TGCGCCAGCAGCCATTTTCTGGGGGAGGGCCGGTCAGGTACGCAGTATTTT
CDR3aa: CASSHFLGEGRSGTQYF

abundance: .
d_gene: .
v_gene: TRBV11-3
j_gene: TRBJ2-7
CDR3nt: TGTGCCAGCAGCTTTGGCCCGCTCTACGAGCAGTACTTC
CDR3aa: CASSFGPLYEQYF

abundance: .
d_gene: TRBD1
v_gene: TRBV15
j_gene: TRBJ1-3
CDR3nt: TGTGCCACCAGCAGAGACGGGACAGATCGCTCTGGAAACACCATATATTTT
CDR3aa: CATSRDGTDRSGNTIYF

abundance: .
d_gene: TRBD2
v_gene: TRBV6-5
j_gene: TRBJ2-5
CDR3nt: TGTGCCAGCAGTTCACCCATAGCGGGGGGGACGGAGACCCAGTACTTC
CDR3aa: CASSSPIAGGTETQYF

abundance: .
d_gene: .
v_gene: TRBV4-3
j_gene: TRBJ1-5
CDR3nt: TGCGCCAGCAGCCAAGTCGCAGGGGCCAATCAGCCCCAGCATTTT
CDR3aa: CASSQVAGANQPQHF

abundance: .
d_gene: .
v_gene: TRBV3-1/TRBV3-2
j_gene: TRBJ1-3
CDR3nt: TGTGCCAGCAGCCAAGACCCGGGGGGATCTGGAAACACCATATATTTT
CDR3aa: CASSQDPGGSGNTIYF

abundance: .
d_gene: TRBD2
v_gene: TRBV3-1/TRBV3-2
j_gene: TRBJ2-5
CDR3nt: TGTGCCAGCAGGCTACCGGGGGGGCCGGCGACCCAGTACTTC
CDR3aa: CASRLPGGPATQYF

abundance: few
d_gene: .
v_gene: TRBV5-6
j_gene: TRBJ1-2
CDR3nt: TGTGCCAGCAGCTTAGACAGCCGCTATGGCTACACCTTC
CDR3aa: CASSLDSRYGYTF

abundance: .
d_gene: .
v_gene: TRBV6-1
j_gene: TRBJ2-7
CDR3nt: TGTGCCAGCAGTGAAGCGCTAATACCAGGGAAACGCGAGCAGTACTTC
CDR3aa: CASSEALIPGKREQYF

abundance: once
d_gene: .
v_gene: TRBV5-1
j_gene: TRBJ2-6
CDR3nt: TGCGCCAGCAGCTTGGGGGCCAGAACTGGGGCCAACGTCCTGACTTTC
CDR3aa: CASSLGARTGANVLTF

abundance: .
d_gene: TRBD2
v_gene: TRBV5-8
j_gene: TRBJ2-5
CDR3nt: TGTGCCAGCAGCTTGGTCTCCTGGGCGGGAGTAGGAGAGACCCAGTACTTC
CDR3aa: CASSLVSWAGVGETQYF

abundance: .
d_gene: .
v_gene: TRBV11-2
j_gene: TRBJ1-6
CDR3nt: TGTGCCAGCAGCTTAGGTATCAGTTTACGCAATTCACCCCTCCACTTT
CDR3aa: CASSLGISLRNSPLHF

abundance: .
d_gene: TRBD1
v_gene: TRBV5-1
j_gene: TRBJ1-2
CDR3nt: TGCGCCAGCAGCGAGGGACAGGATGGCTACACCTTC
CDR3aa: CASSEGQDGYTF

abundance: few
d_gene: TRBD1
v_gene: TRBV2
j_gene: TRBJ1-6
CDR3nt: TGTGCCAGCAGTGAAGGGACAGGGGCTGGACCCCTCCACTTT
CDR3aa: CASSEGTGAGPLHF

abundance: .
d_gene: TRBD1
v_gene: TRBV7-8
j_gene: TRBJ1-3
CDR3nt: TGTGCCAGCAGCTTAAGACAGGGGGCTGCTGGAAACACCATATATTTT
CDR3aa: CASSLRQGAAGNTIYF

abundance: .
d_gene: TRBD2
v_gene: TRBV11-2
j_gene: TRBJ2-7
CDR3nt: TGTGCCAGCGGCGGACTAGCCGGGGTGGGGTCCTACGAGCAGTACTTC
CDR3aa: CASGGLAGVGSYEQYF

abundance: .
d_gene: .
v_gene: TRBV19
j_gene: TRBJ1-1
CDR3nt: TGTGCCAGTAGTATGACATTGAACACTGAAGCTTTCTTT
CDR3aa: CASSMTLNTEAFF

abundance: .
d_gene: TRBD1
v_gene: TRBV5-1
j_gene: TRBJ2-7
CDR3nt: TGCGCCAGCAGCTTGGCCGGACAGGGCCACGAGCAGTACTTC
CDR3aa: CASSLAGQGHEQYF

abundance: .
d_gene: TRBD2
v_gene: TRBV2
j_gene: TRBJ2-1
CDR3nt: TGTGCCAGCAGTGGTGCCACTCCGGGACTAGCGGGTTCCGCCTACAATGAGCAGTTCTTC
CDR3aa: CASSGATPGLAGSAYNEQFF

abundance: .
d_gene: .
v_gene: TRBV5-4
j_gene: TRBJ1-2
CDR3nt: TGTGCCAGCAGCACTTTTGACAGGCCCCGCTATGGCTACACCTTC
CDR3aa: CASSTFDRPRYGYTF

abundance: .
d_gene: TRBD2
v_gene: TRBV4-2
j_gene: TRBJ2-3
CDR3nt: TGTGCCAGCAGCCAAGATAGGGCTAGCGGGAGTGGGAGCACAGATACGCAGTATTTT
CDR3aa: CASSQDRASGSGSTDTQYF

abundance: few
d_gene: .
v_gene: TRBV5-1
j_gene: TRBJ1-4
CDR3nt: TGCGCCAGCAGCCAATCCACCTGGCAGGGAGGGAAACTGTTTTTT
CDR3aa: CASSQSTWQGGKLFF

abundance: .
d_gene: TRBD1
v_gene: TRBV28
j_gene: TRBJ2-3
CDR3nt: TGTGCCAGCAGTGCCGTATTGGACAGGGAAAGGTATTTT
CDR3aa: CASSAVLDRERYF